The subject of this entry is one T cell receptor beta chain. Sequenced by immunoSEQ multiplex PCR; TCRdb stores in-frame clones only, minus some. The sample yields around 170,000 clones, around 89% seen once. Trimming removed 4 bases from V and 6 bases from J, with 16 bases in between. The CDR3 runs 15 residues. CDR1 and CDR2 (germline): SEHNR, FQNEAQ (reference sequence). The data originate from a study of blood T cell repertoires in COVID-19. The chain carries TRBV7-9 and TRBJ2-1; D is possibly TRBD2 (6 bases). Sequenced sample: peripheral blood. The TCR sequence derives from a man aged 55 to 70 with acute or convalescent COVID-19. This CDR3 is CASSWMTGLLNEQFF. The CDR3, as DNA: TGTGCCAGCAGCTGGATGACGGGACTTCTCAATGAGCAGTTCTTC.